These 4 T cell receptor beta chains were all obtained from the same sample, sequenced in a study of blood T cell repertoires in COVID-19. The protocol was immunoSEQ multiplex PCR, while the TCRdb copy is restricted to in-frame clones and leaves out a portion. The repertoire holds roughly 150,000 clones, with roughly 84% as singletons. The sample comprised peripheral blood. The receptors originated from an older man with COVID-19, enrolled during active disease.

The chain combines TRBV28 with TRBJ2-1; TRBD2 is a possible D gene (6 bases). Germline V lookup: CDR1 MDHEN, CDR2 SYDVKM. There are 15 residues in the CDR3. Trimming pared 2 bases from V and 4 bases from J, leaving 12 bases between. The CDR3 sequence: CASSLTLSGYNEQFF. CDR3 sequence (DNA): TGTGCCAGCAGTTTAACCCTAAGCGGGTACAATGAGCAGTTCTTC. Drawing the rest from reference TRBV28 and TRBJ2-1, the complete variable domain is DVKVTQSSRYLVKRTGEKVFLECVQDMDHENMFWYRQDPGLGLRLIYFSYDVKMKEKGDIPEGYSVSREKKERFSLILESASTNQTSMYLCASSLTLSGYNEQFFGPGTRLTVL.

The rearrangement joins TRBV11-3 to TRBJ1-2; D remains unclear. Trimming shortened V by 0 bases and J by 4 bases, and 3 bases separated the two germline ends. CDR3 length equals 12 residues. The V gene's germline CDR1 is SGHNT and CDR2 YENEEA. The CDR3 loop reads CASSLEAYGYTF. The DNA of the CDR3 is TGTGCCAGCAGCTTAGAGGCCTATGGCTACACCTTC.

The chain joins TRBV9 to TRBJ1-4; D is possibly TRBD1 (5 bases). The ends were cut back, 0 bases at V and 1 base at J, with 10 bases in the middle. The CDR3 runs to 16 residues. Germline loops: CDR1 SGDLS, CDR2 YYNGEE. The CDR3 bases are TGTGCCAGCAGCGTAGACCGGGGGGAAACTAATGAAAAACTGTTTTTT. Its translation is CASSVDRGETNEKLFF.

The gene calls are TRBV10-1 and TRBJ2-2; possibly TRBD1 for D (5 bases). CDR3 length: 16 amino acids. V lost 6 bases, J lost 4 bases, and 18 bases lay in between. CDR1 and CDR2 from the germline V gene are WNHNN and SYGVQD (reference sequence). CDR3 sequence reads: CASSPTVGVATGELFF. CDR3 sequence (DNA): TGCGCCAGCAGCCCAACCGTAGGGGTCGCCACCGGGGAGCTGTTTTTT.